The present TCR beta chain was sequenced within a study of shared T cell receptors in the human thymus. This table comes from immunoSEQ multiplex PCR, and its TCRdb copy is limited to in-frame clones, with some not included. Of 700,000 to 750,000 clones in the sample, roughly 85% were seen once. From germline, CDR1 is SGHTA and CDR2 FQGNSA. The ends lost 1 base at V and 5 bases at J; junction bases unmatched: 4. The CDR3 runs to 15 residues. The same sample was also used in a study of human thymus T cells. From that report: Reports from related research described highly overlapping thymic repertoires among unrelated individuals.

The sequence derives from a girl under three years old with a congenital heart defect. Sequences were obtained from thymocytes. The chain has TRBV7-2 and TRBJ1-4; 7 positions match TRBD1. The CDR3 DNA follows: TGTGCCAGCAGCTTAGTAGGGACAGAAAATGAAAAACTGTTTTTT. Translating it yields CASSLVGTENEKLFF. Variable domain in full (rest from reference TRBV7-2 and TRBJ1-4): GAGVSQSPSNKVTEKGKDVELRCDPISGHTALYWYRQSLGQGLEFLIYFQGNSAPDKSGLPSDRFSAERTGGSVSTLTIQRTQQEDSAVYLCASSLVGTENEKLFFGSGTQLSVL.